There are many counts of the clone carrying this TCR beta chain. The sample comes from a study of T cells in Graves' hyperthyroidism and ophthalmopathy. Germline CDR1 and CDR2: MNHNS and SASEGT. The CDR3 has 13 amino acids. Deletions cut 5 bases from V and 4 bases from J, with 11 bases between. There were TCR beta CDR3 regions amplified from RNA transcripts. First-round RT-PCR of the TCR CDR3 relied on the HTBI primer set. Each CDR3 protein is one row after TCRdb ran MiXCR on the multiplex PCR reads. The sample records about 510,000 distinct CDR3 sequences, 12% to 15% being singletons. The chain recombines TRBV6-1 with TRBJ1-1; no clear D gene. Sequenced sample: blood. This sequence originates from a woman in her thirties or forties with Graves' hyperthyroidism. The CDR3 region has the DNA TGTGCCAGCAGTAAGCCTACGACCACTGAAGCTTTCTTT. Amino acids: CASSKPTTTEAFF.